The 17 T cell receptor beta chains below all came from one sample that was sequenced in a study of identical twins. TCRdb ran MiXCR on the 5' RACE reads and lists one entry per CDR3 protein. This table has about 920,000 distinct CDR3 sequences, 10% to 15% appearing once. A further study also used this sample, focusing on yellow fever vaccine responses in identical twins.

Sequenced sample: PBMCs. These receptors were obtained from a woman in her late teens or twenties in good health.

The J gene is TRBJ2-2, the V gene TRBV24-1; a possible D gene is TRBD1 (6 bases). In germline, CDR1 is KGHDR, CDR2 SFDVKD. The CDR3 extends over 16 amino acids. V was shortened by 4 bases and J by 1 base, with 12 bases between the two germline ends. The CDR3: CATSDRTVRNTGELFF. CDR3 nucleotides: TGTGCCACCAGTGACCGGACAGTCCGGAACACCGGGGAGCTGTTTTTT.

The chain combines TRBV20-1 with TRBJ2-3; D is unresolved. Germline V gene lookup returns CDR1 DFQATT and CDR2 SNEGSKA (reference sequence). CDR3 size: 15 residues. Trimming cost V 6 bases and J 3 bases, with 19 bases left between them. As DNA, the CDR3 is TGCAGTGCCCAAAGGGCCAACCTTGGGACAGATACGCAGTATTTT. Translating it yields CSAQRANLGTDTQYF.

In its sample, this clonotype was seen a few times. The CDR3 DNA is TGTGCCAGCCTTAGACTTACAGCGAACACTGAAGCTTTCTTT. Its protein is CASLRLTANTEAFF. V and J are TRBV6-1 and TRBJ1-1; D is uncertain. This CDR3 region has 14 residues. V gave up 8 bases and J gave up 1 base, with 14 bases separating them. From germline, CDR1 is MNHNS and CDR2 SASEGT.

The rearrangement uses TRBV20-1 and TRBJ2-1; 13 positions match TRBD2. The germline V gene has CDR1 DFQATT and CDR2 SNEGSKA (reference sequence). The junction had 8 bases not matched to a gene; V was cut back by 5 bases and J by 7 bases. CDR3 length equals 15 residues. CDR3 loop: CSAPGTSGNRNEQFF. The CDR3 DNA reads as TGCAGTGCTCCCGGGACTAGCGGGAACAGGAATGAGCAGTTCTTC.

The sample holds a few counts of this clonotype. The V gene is TRBV6-5, the J gene TRBJ1-1; tentative D call: TRBD1 (5 bases). From germline, CDR1 is MNHEY and CDR2 SVGAGI. V was pared by 4 bases and J by 2 bases, with 20 bases between. This CDR3 has 17 residues. CDR3 residues: CASSFGGTDMYNTEAFF. In DNA form, the CDR3 reads TGTGCCAGCAGTTTTGGGGGGACCGATATGTACAACACTGAAGCTTTCTTT.

This clonotype was picked up a small number of times. The chain recombines TRBV28 with TRBJ1-1; D possibly corresponds to TRBD1 (6 bases). This CDR3 comprises 16 residues. Trimming took off 6 bases at V and 0 bases at J, with 17 bases between the two ends. The germline CDR1 and CDR2 sequences are MDHEN and SYDVKM. The CDR3, as DNA: TGTGCCAGCAGGACTTGGGGACAAAGCATGAACACTGAAGCTTTCTTT. It encodes CASRTWGQSMNTEAFF. Variable domain in full (rest from reference TRBV28 and TRBJ1-1): DVKVTQSSRYLVKRTGEKVFLECVQDMDHENMFWYRQDPGLGLRLIYFSYDVKMKEKGDIPEGYSVSREKKERFSLILESASTNQTSMYLCASRTWGQSMNTEAFFGQGTRLTVV.

The J gene is TRBJ2-5, the V gene TRBV7-8; D unclear. The CDR3 is 11 residues long. Per germline, CDR1 SGHVS and CDR2 FQNEAQ. The V end was cut by 6 bases, the J end by 5 bases, with 7 bases between. The CDR3 DNA is TGTGCCAGCAGGGTTCGCGAGACCCAGTACTTC. Amino acid sequence: CASRVRETQYF.

The V call is TRBV2, the J call TRBJ2-1, with D tentatively TRBD1 or TRBD2 (5 bases each). The length of the CDR3 is 13 residues. Trimming removed 5 bases at V and 9 bases at J, with 14 bases between. Germline V gene sequence: CDR1 SNHLY, CDR2 FYNNEI. The CDR3 sequence is CASSQGTPSEQFF. CDR3 nucleotides: TGTGCCAGCAGTCAAGGGACCCCAAGTGAGCAGTTCTTC. Together with reference TRBV2 and TRBJ2-1, the CDR3 gives the full variable domain: EPEVTQTPSHQVTQMGQEVILRCVPISNHLYFYWYRQILGQKVEFLVSFYNNEISEKSEIFDDQFSVERPDGSNFTLKIRSTKLEDSAMYFCASSQGTPSEQFFGPGTRLTVL.

Only a few counts were recorded for this clonotype. This rearrangement joins TRBV28 to TRBJ2-2; the match to TRBD1 covers 7 bases. CDR3 length: 16 amino acids. V lost 6 bases, J lost 1 base, and 8 bases stayed unmatched. The germline V gene encodes CDR1 MDHEN and CDR2 SYDVKM. The CDR3 sequence: CASSRRQGMNTGELFF. The CDR3 bases are TGTGCCAGCAGCCGCCGACAGGGTATGAACACCGGGGAGCTGTTTTTT.

V gene TRBV20-1 combines with J gene TRBJ2-7; 12 bases are shared with TRBD1. Per the germline V gene, CDR1 is DFQATT and CDR2 is SNEGSKA (reference sequence). The length of the CDR3 is 14 residues. With 3 bases clipped from V and 2 bases from J, the junction kept 2 bases outside the gene matches. The CDR3 nucleotides are TGCAGTGCTAGGGGACAGGGGGCAACCTACGAGCAGTACGTC. Its protein product is CSARGQGATYEQYV.

This clonotype came up a few times. The genes are TRBV15 and TRBJ2-7; D not resolved. CDR1 and CDR2 (germline): LNHNV, YYDKDF (reference sequence). The V and J ends lost 1 base and 7 bases respectively, with 17 bases between them. The CDR3 covers 15 residues. CDR3 protein: CATSRGVPGSIEQYV. DNA of the CDR3: TGTGCCACCAGCAGAGGGGTTCCTGGTAGTATAGAGCAGTACGTC.

The gene calls are TRBV7-6 and TRBJ2-1; possibly TRBD2 for D (5 bases). V lost 5 bases and J 8 bases, leaving 19 bases between the germline ends. Germline V gene lookup returns CDR1 SGHVS and CDR2 FNYEAQ. This CDR3 is built from 15 residues. The CDR3 reads CASSAVEHPRDEQFF. Written as DNA, the CDR3 is TGTGCCAGCAGCGCAGTGGAGCACCCGAGGGATGAGCAGTTCTTC.

The sample holds many counts of this clonotype. The V and J genes are TRBV6-1 and TRBJ2-2; TRBD1 or TRBD2 may be the D gene (5 bases each). Germline V gene sequence: CDR1 MNHNS, CDR2 SASEGT. The CDR3 totals 14 residues. V gave up 7 bases and J gave up 0 bases, with 9 bases separating them. CDR3 protein: CASTQGANTGELFF. CDR3 sequence (DNA): TGTGCCAGCACCCAGGGAGCGAACACCGGGGAGCTGTTTTTT.

This rearrangement joins TRBV5-5 to TRBJ2-1; tentatively, D is TRBD2 (5 bases). V was shortened by 2 bases and J by 3 bases, with 12 bases between the two germline ends. The CDR3 totals 15 residues. Germline V gene lookup returns CDR1 SGHKS and CDR2 YYEKEE (reference sequence). The CDR3 nucleotides read TGTGCCAGCAGCTTCTCCGGGAACGGCTACAATGAGCAGTTCTTC. It specifies CASSFSGNGYNEQFF.

This clonotype was found a few times. The rearrangement uses TRBV10-3 and TRBJ1-4; D may be TRBD1 (5 bases). Germline values: CDR1 ENHRY, CDR2 SYGVKD. Trimming pared 0 bases from V and 17 bases from J, leaving 13 bases between. The CDR3 contains 12 residues. CDR3 amino acids: CAISESTGLPFF. The DNA for the CDR3 is TGTGCCATCAGTGAGTCCACAGGTCTTCCTTTTTTT.

At least ten counts were recorded for this clonotype. The V gene is TRBV20-1, the J gene TRBJ2-7, with D perhaps given as TRBD1 or TRBD2 (5 bases each). CDR1 DFQATT and CDR2 SNEGSKA come from the germline V gene (reference sequence). Trimming took off 6 bases at V and 4 bases at J, with 19 bases between the two ends. The length of the CDR3 is 14 residues. CDR3 nucleotides: TGCAGTGCCGCAGGGACGGTCGGGCCTTACGAGCAGTACGTC. It specifies CSAAGTVGPYEQYV.

In this sample, this clonotype turned up many times. The rearrangement links TRBV12-3 or TRBV12-4 to TRBJ2-1, with D perhaps matching TRBD1 (5 bases). The CDR3 sequence is 12 residues long. V was pared by 6 bases and J by 4 bases, with 7 bases between. The CDR3 loop is CASRKGYNEQFF. The DNA of the CDR3 is TGTGCCAGCAGGAAGGGGTACAATGAGCAGTTCTTC.